The 4 T cell receptor beta chains given below trace back to one sample, sequenced in a study of response to subunit inactivated influenza vaccine. Using its own MiXCR run on the RT-PCR reads, TCRdb lists one record per CDR3 protein. There are 500,000 to 600,000 distinct CDR3 sequences in the sample; approximately 15% occur only once, and around 10% lies in the top ten. The sample consisted of PBMCs from blood, taken approximately 13 days after vaccination. The receptors originated from a man aged 45-60 years who received an inactivated influenza vaccine.

This clonotype was picked up many times. The chain uses TRBV2 and TRBJ1-1; D uncertain. Germline values: CDR1 SNHLY, CDR2 FYNNEI. This CDR3 contains 14 residues. V lost 5 bases to trimming and J lost 4 bases, with 14 bases between them. The CDR3 DNA follows: TGTGCCAGCAGTTACCAGACAACGGGCACTGAAGCTTTCTTT. This sequence encodes CASSYQTTGTEAFF.

There are many counts of this clonotype. J is TRBJ1-2 and V is TRBV3-1, with D possibly matching TRBD1 (5 bases). The CDR3 totals 14 residues. V lost 2 bases and J lost 3, with 10 bases in between. CDR1 and CDR2 from the germline V gene are LGHDT and YNNKEL (reference sequence). CDR3 sequence (DNA): TGTGCCAGCAGCCAAAGGGGATCGGACTATGGCTACACCTTC. Residues: CASSQRGSDYGYTF.

The sample holds a few counts of this clonotype. The rearrangement links TRBV12-3 or TRBV12-4 to TRBJ1-3; D possibly corresponds to TRBD1 (6 bases). The V end was cut by 1 base, the J end by 4 bases, with 8 bases between. The CDR3 has 14 residues. The CDR3 DNA sequence: TGTGCCAGCAGTTTAGGGGGGCTCGGAAACACCATATATTTT. This encodes CASSLGGLGNTIYF.

This chain links TRBV5-1 with TRBJ2-7, with D possibly matching TRBD1 (5 bases). The CDR3 totals 15 residues. V lost 0 bases, J lost 2 bases, and 12 bases lay in between. Germline V gives CDR1 SGHRS, CDR2 YFSETQ. CDR3 amino acids: CASSLVGAPTYEQYF. The CDR3 nucleotides read TGCGCCAGCAGCTTGGTTGGGGCCCCTACCTACGAGCAGTACTTC.